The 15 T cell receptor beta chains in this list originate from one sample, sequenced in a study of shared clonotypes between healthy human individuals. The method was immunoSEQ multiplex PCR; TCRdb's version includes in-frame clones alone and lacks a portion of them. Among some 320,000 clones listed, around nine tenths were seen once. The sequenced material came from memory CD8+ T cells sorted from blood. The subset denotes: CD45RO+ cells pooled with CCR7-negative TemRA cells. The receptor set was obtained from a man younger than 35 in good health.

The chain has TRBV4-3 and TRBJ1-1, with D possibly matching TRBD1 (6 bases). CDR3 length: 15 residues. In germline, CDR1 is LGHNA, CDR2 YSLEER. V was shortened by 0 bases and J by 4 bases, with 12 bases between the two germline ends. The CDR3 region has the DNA TGCGCCAGCAGCCAAGAAGCAGGGGCCGGCACTGAAGCTTTCTTT. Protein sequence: CASSQEAGAGTEAFF.

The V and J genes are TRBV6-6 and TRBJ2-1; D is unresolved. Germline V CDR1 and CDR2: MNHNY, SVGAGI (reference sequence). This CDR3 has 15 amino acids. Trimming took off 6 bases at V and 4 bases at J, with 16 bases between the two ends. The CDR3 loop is CASSSTRAGYNEQFF. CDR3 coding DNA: TGTGCCAGCAGCTCGACTCGAGCAGGATACAATGAGCAGTTCTTC.

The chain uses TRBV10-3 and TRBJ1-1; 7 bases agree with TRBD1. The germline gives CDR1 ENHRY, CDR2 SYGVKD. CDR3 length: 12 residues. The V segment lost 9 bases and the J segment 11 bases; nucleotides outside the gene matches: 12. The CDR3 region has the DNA TGTGCCATAAGGATACAGGGGAGGATCGCTTTCTTT. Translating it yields CAIRIQGRIAFF.

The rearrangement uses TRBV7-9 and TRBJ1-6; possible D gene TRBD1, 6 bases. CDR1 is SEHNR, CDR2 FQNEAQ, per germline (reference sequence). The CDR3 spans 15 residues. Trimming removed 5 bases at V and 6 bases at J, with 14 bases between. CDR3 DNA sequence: TGTGCCAGCAGCGGACGGACAGAGCCTAATTCACCCCTCCACTTT. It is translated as CASSGRTEPNSPLHF.

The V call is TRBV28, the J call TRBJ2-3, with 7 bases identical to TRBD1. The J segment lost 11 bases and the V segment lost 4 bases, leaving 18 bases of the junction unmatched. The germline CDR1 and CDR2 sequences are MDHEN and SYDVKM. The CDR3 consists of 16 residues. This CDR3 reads CASSYGYWDRAYRQYF. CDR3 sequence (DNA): TGTGCCAGCAGTTATGGCTATTGGGACAGAGCTTATAGGCAGTATTTT.

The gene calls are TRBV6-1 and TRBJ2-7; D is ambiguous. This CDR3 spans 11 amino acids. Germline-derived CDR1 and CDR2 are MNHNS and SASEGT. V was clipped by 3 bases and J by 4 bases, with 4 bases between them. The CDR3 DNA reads TGTGCCAGCAGTGATATATACGAGCAGTACTTC. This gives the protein CASSDIYEQYF.

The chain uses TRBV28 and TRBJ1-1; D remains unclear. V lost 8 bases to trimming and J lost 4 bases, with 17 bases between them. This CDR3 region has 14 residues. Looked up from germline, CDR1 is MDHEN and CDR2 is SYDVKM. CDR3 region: CASPPGVGSTEAFF. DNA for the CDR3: TGTGCCAGCCCCCCAGGCGTCGGGAGCACTGAAGCTTTCTTT.

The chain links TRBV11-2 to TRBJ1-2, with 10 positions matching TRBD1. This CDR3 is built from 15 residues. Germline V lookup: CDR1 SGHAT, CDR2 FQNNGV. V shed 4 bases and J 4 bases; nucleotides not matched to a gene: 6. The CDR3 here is CASSYRQGAGYGYTF. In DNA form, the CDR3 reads TGTGCCAGCAGCTACCGACAGGGGGCAGGCTATGGCTACACCTTC.

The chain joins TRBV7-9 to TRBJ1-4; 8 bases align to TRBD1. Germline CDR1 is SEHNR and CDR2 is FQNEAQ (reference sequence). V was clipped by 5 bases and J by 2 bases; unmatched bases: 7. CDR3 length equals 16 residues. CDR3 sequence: CASSPQGARTNEKLFF. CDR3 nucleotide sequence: TGTGCCAGCAGCCCGCAGGGGGCACGCACTAATGAAAAACTGTTTTTT.

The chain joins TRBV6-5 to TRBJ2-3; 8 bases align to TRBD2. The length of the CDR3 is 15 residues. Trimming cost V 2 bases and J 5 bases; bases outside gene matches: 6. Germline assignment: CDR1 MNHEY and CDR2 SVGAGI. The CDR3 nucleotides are TGTGCCAGCAGTTACGGTAGCGGGATGGTAGATACGCAGTATTTT. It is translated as CASSYGSGMVDTQYF.

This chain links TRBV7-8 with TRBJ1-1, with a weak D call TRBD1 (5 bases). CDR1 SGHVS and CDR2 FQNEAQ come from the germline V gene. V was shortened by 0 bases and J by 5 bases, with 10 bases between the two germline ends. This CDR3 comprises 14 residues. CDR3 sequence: CASSLAGAATEAFF. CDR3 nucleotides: TGTGCCAGCAGCTTAGCTGGGGCAGCGACTGAAGCTTTCTTT.

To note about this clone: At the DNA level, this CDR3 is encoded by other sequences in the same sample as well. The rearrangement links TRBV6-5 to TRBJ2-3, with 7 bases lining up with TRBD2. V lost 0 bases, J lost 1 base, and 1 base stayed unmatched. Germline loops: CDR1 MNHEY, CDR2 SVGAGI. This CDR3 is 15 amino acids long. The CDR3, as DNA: TGTGCCAGCAGTTACTCTCGGGGGGGCACAGATACGCAGTATTTT. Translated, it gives CASSYSRGGTDTQYF.

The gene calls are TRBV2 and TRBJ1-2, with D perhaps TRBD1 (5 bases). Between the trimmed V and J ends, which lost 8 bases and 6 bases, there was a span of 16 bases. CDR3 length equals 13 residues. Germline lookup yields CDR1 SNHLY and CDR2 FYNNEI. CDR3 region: CASWGRARDGYTF. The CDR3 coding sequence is TGTGCCAGCTGGGGCAGGGCGAGAGATGGCTACACCTTC.

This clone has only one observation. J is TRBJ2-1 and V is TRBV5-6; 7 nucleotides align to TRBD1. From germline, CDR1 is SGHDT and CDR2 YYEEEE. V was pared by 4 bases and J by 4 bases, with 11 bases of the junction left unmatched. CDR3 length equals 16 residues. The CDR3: CASSHNVGQEYNEQFF. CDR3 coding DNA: TGTGCCAGCAGCCATAATGTAGGACAGGAGTACAATGAGCAGTTCTTC. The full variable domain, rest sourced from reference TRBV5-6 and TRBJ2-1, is DAGVTQSPTHLIKTRGQQVTLRCSPKSGHDTVSWYQQALGQGPQFIFQYYEEEERQRGNFPDRFSGHQFPNYSSELNVNALLLGDSALYLCASSHNVGQEYNEQFFGPGTRLTVL.

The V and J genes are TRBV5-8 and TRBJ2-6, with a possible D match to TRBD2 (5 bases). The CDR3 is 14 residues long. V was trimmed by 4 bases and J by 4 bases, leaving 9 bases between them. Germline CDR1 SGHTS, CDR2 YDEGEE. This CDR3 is CASSVLAGANVLTF. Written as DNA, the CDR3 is TGTGCCAGCAGCGTTTTAGCGGGGGCCAACGTCCTGACTTTC.